The next 8 T cell receptor beta chains were all read from a single sample in a study of technical replicates of blood from a few donors. TCRdb's copy holds only in-frame clones and misses some; the assay was immunoSEQ multiplex PCR. The profile shows some 49,000 clones, approximately 90% of them singletons. Sequenced: PBMCs. These receptors all stem from a human donor in good health. Some clones in this sample may be carry-over from other donors' samples.

For the CDR3, the DNA is TGTGCCAGCACCCCTTTCTCGCGGGACTATGGCTACACCTTC. Residues: CASTPFSRDYGYTF. The chain uses TRBV6-5 and TRBJ1-2; D is uncertain. With 7 bases removed from V and 3 bases from J, the gap between germline ends came to 15 bases. This CDR3 contains 14 residues. Germline V CDR1 and CDR2: MNHEY, SVGAGI.

This clone turned up a few times. The V call is TRBV13, the J call TRBJ2-2; a weak D match, TRBD1 (5 bases). Per germline, CDR1 PRHDT and CDR2 FYEKMQ (reference sequence). This CDR3 has 16 amino acids. Trimming took off 3 bases at V and 3 bases at J, with 14 bases between the two ends. This CDR3 is CASSLWGLMDTGELFF. The CDR3 region has the DNA TGTGCCAGCAGCTTGTGGGGCCTGATGGACACCGGGGAGCTGTTTTTT. The full variable domain, completed using reference TRBV13 and TRBJ2-2, is AAGVIQSPRHLIKEKRETATLKCYPIPRHDTVYWYQQGPGQDPQFLISFYEKMQSDKGSIPDRFSAQQFSDYHSELNMSSLELGDSALYFCASSLWGLMDTGELFFGEGSRLTVL.

The rearrangement joins TRBV6-5 to TRBJ1-4; D is uncertain. V gave up 0 bases and J gave up 14 bases, with 10 bases separating them. CDR3 length: 12 amino acids. The germline V gene encodes CDR1 MNHEY and CDR2 SVGAGI. CDR3 DNA: TGTGCCAGCAGTTACTCGGCCCAGGCGCTGTTTTTT. Amino acids: CASSYSAQALFF.

CDR3 in amino acids: CAIREPSGVGEDTDTQYF. CDR3 sequence (DNA): TGTGCCATCAGAGAGCCCTCGGGGGTTGGCGAGGACACAGATACGCAGTATTTT. The chain carries TRBV10-3 and TRBJ2-3, with TRBD2 as a possible D gene (6 bases). In germline, CDR1 is ENHRY, CDR2 SYGVKD. Trimming shortened V by 6 bases and J by 2 bases, and 24 bases separated the two germline ends. This CDR3 region has 18 residues.

This clone came up once. The V and J genes are TRBV21-1 and TRBJ2-5; the table's D call TRBD2 went unverified against the DNA. TRBV21-1 is a pseudogene locus. CDR3 length: 19 residues. In DNA form, the CDR3 reads TGTGCCAGCAGCAAAGCGCTTGAGCGGGAGGGAGTAAAGGAAGAGACCCAGTACTTC. Amino acids: CASSKALEREGVKEETQYF.

The rearrangement uses TRBV15 and TRBJ2-1; D might be TRBD2 (6 bases). The CDR3 is 12 amino acids. Germline V gene data show CDR1 as LNHNV and CDR2 as YYDKDF (reference sequence). V lost 6 bases to trimming and J lost 4 bases, with 7 bases between them. CDR3 residues: CATRGGYNEQFF. The CDR3 region has the DNA TGTGCCACCAGAGGAGGGTACAATGAGCAGTTCTTC.

The CDR3 DNA sequence: TGTGCCAGCAGCCCTAGTAGCGGGGTTTACAATGAGCAGTTCTTC. Translating gives CASSPSSGVYNEQFF. The rearrangement uses TRBV6-5 and TRBJ2-1; TRBD2 agrees at 8 bases. Trimming took 6 bases from V and 4 from J; bases not matched to a gene: 8. The CDR3 totals 15 residues. Germline CDR1 is MNHEY and CDR2 is SVGAGI.

This clone was seen just once. V gene TRBV6-6 combines with J gene TRBJ2-3; 11 nucleotides match TRBD1. This CDR3 contains 15 residues. V dropped 4 bases and J dropped 5; count of bases not matched to a gene: 5. The germline V gene has CDR1 MNHNY and CDR2 SVGAGI (reference sequence). CDR3 nucleotide sequence: TGTGCCAGCAGTTTGGACAGGGGGCGGGTAGATACGCAGTATTTT. It yields the protein CASSLDRGRVDTQYF.